Listed below are T cell receptor beta chains from one sample, sequenced in a study of T-cell reconstitution after alpha-beta-depleted transplantation in children. MiXCR, applied by TCRdb to the PCR reads, yields one record per CDR3 protein. The profile shows about 17,000 distinct CDR3 sequences, roughly 12% of them singletons. The sample in question was PBMCs, mostly from graft donor cells, obtained 180 days after TCRalphabeta/CD19-depleted stem cell transplant. The receptors originated from a boy under two years old who had a stem cell transplant for Wiskott-Aldrich syndrome, so the T cells may come from the graft donor. Each CDR3 is given with its conserved first and last residue. D genes are given only for firm matches. Clone size appears in some rows only: once, few, many, or a class for an expanded clone.

d_gene	v_gene	j_gene	abundance	CDR3nt	CDR3aa
TRBD1	TRBV12-3/TRBV12-4	TRBJ2-1	once	TGTGCCAGCAGTCGGCGGGACAGGCCTGGGTACAATGAGCAGTTCTTC	CASSRRDRPGYNEQFF
TRBD2	TRBV20-1	TRBJ2-3	few	TGCAGTGCTAGGGTAGCGGGCGGGAGCACAGATACGCAGTATTTT	CSARVAGGSTDTQYF
NA	TRBV18	TRBJ1-1	many	TGTGCCAGCTCACCACCAAACAGGGAAAACACTGAAGCTTTCTTT	CASSPPNRENTEAFF
TRBD1	TRBV27	TRBJ2-1	NA	TGTGCCAGCAGTTTCCGACAGGGGGGGGGCAATGAGCAGTTCTTC	CASSFRQGGGNEQFF
NA	TRBV20-1	TRBJ2-5	many	TGCAGTGCTAGAGATGATGGACCGACTTTAGAGACCCAGTACTTC	CSARDDGPTLETQYF
NA	TRBV12-3/TRBV12-4	TRBJ1-1	few	TGTGCCAGCAGTTTCTCCGAGAACACTGAAGCTTTCTTT	CASSFSENTEAFF
NA	TRBV9	TRBJ2-5	many	TGTGCCAGCAGCGTAGCGTGGGGGGCCCAAGAGACCCAGTACTTC	CASSVAWGAQETQYF
NA	TRBV27	TRBJ2-3	NA	TGTGCCAGCAGCCCCCCCGGCGGGTATAGCACAGATACGCAGTATTTT	CASSPPGGYSTDTQYF
NA	TRBV3-1	TRBJ1-2	NA	TGTGCCAGCAGCCAAGAGGGCGGTTGGGGCAATGGCTACACCTTC	CASSQEGGWGNGYTF
TRBD1	TRBV29-1	TRBJ2-2	many	TGCAGCGTTGTCGTTGTAGGACAGGGGGACACCGGGGAGCTGTTTTTT	CSVVVVGQGDTGELFF
NA	TRBV25-1	TRBJ2-5	NA	TGTGCCACCAGTGCCGGGGACCTACGGGAGACCCAGTACTTC	CATSAGDLRETQYF
NA	TRBV19	TRBJ1-3	many	TGTGCCAGTAGTATACAGGGTCGGAGAAACACCATATATTTT	CASSIQGRRNTIYF